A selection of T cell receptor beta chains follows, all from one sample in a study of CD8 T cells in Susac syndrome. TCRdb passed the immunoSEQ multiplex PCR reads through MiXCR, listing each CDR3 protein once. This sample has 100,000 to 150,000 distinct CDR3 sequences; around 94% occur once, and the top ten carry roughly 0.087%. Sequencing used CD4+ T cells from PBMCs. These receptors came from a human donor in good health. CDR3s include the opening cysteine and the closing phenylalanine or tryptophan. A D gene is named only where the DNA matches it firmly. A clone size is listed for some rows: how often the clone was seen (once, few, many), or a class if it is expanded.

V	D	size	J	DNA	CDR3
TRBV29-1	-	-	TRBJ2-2	TGCAGCGTTTTCGGGCAGGGGGGAACCGGGGAGCTGTTTTTT	CSVFGQGGTGELFF
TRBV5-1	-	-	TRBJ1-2	TGCGCCAGCAGCACCCAGGACGTTAACTATGGCTACACCTTC	CASSTQDVNYGYTF
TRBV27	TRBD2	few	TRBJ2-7	TGTGCCAGCCGACCGGGAGGGGGACCCTACGAGCAGTACTTC	CASRPGGGPYEQYF
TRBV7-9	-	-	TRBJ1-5	TGTGCCAGCAGCTTATCAGGTTACCAGCCCCAGCATTTT	CASSLSGYQPQHF
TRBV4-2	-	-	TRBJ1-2	TGTGCCAGCAGCCAGGAGGCAGTCTATGGCTACACCTTC	CASSQEAVYGYTF
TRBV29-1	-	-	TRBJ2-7	TGCAGCGTTGCCGGGACGGATATCCGCTACGAGCAGTACTTC	CSVAGTDIRYEQYF
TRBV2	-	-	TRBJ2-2	TGTGCCAGCCGCGGACCGACGAACACCGGGGAGCTGTTTTTT	CASRGPTNTGELFF
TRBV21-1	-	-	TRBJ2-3	TGTGCCAGCAGCTCCCTGTGGAGCGGGAGGGCCCCAGATACGCAGTATTTT	CASSSLWSGRAPDTQYF
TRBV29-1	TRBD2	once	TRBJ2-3	TGCAGCGATCGAGCGGGAGTAGGAGATACGCAGTATTTT	CSDRAGVGDTQYF
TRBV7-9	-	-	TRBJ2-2	TGTGCCAGCAGCTTAGGTGTGTGGGGCGACTACACCGGGGAGCTGTTTTTT	CASSLGVWGDYTGELFF
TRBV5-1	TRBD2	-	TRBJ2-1	TGCGCCAGCAGCCCAAGGACTAGCGGGAGGTCCTACAATGAGCAGTTCTTC	CASSPRTSGRSYNEQFF
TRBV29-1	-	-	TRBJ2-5	TGCAGCGTTGATAGGTTCCAAGAGACCCAGTACTTC	CSVDRFQETQYF
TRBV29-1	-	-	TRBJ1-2	TGCAGCGTTGAACGGCAGGGAGATGGCTACACCTTC	CSVERQGDGYTF
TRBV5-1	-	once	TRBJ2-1	TGCGCCAGCAGCTCGGATAAGTACAATGAGCAGTTCTTC	CASSSDKYNEQFF
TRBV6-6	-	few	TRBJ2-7	TGTGCCAGCAGCCGGGACGGGGTCCCCACCTACGAGCAGTACTTC	CASSRDGVPTYEQYF
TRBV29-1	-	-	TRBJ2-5	TGCAGCGTTGGGTGGCTAGCATGGGAGACCCAGTACTTC	CSVGWLAWETQYF
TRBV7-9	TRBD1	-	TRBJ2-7	TGTGCCAGCAGCCGACAGGGCCCAATCTACGAGCAGTACTTC	CASSRQGPIYEQYF
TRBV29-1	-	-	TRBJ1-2	TGCAGCGTTGAAGATCGGGACTATGGCTACACCTTC	CSVEDRDYGYTF
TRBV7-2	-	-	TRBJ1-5	TGTGCCAGCAGCTTAAGGCAGAACTTCAATCAGCCCCAGCATTTT	CASSLRQNFNQPQHF
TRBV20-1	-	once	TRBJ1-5	TGCAGTGCTGCAGGAGGATTTAGCAATCAGCCCCAGCATTTT	CSAAGGFSNQPQHF
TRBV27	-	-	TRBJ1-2	TGTGCCAGCAGTCCCCAGGGCAACTATGGCTACACCTTC	CASSPQGNYGYTF
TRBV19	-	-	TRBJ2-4	TGTGCCAGTAGTATGGTGGGTGACAAAAACATTCAGTACTTC	CASSMVGDKNIQYF
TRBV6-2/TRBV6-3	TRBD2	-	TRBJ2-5	TGTGCCAGCAGACGGGGGACTAGCGAAGTGGAGACCCAGTACTTC	CASRRGTSEVETQYF
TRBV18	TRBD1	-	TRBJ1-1	TGTGCCAGCTCACCCCCGATGGGACAGATGAACTTACGGACTGAAGCTTTCTTT	CASSPPMGQMNLRTEAFF
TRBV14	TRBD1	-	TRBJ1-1	TGTGCCAGCAGCCCCCACCCCGGGACAGGAACGAACACTGAAGCTTTCTTT	CASSPHPGTGTNTEAFF
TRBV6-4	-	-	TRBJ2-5	TGTGCCAGCAGTCCCGACAGGACCCAAGAGACCCAGTACTTC	CASSPDRTQETQYF
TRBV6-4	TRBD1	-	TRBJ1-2	TGTGCCAGCAGTGATGGGGACAGCTATGGCTACACCTTC	CASSDGDSYGYTF
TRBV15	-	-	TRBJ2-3	TGTGCCACCAGGCATACCTCTTTCACAGATACGCAGTATTTT	CATRHTSFTDTQYF
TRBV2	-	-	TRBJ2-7	TGTGCCAGCATCGGTTTAGGGATCTCCTACGAGCAGTACTTC	CASIGLGISYEQYF
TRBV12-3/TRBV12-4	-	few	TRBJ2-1	TGTGCCAGCAGTTTAACCAATGAGCAGTTCTTC	CASSLTNEQFF
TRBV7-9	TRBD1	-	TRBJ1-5	TGTGCCAGCAGCTGGGGACAGGGCAATCAGCCCCAGCATTTT	CASSWGQGNQPQHF
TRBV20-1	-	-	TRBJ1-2	TGCAGTGCTAGAGAGGGACACGCCTATGGCTACACCTTC	CSAREGHAYGYTF
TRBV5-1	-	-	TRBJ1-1	TGCGCCAGCAGCTTAGGACAACGGGACACTGAAGCTTTCTTT	CASSLGQRDTEAFF
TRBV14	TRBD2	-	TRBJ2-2	TGTGCCAGCAGCCGACGACTAGCGGGAGCCGGGGAGCTGTTTTTT	CASSRRLAGAGELFF
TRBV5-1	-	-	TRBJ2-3	TGCGCCAGCAGCAAGGAGTGGGGCACAGATACGCAGTATTTT	CASSKEWGTDTQYF
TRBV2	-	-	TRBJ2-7	TGTGCCAGCAGTGAAGCGCGCTGGCCGCACCGATACTACGAGCAGTACTTC	CASSEARWPHRYYEQYF
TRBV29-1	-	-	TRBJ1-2	TGCAGCGTTGACCTACCGAGGGGATTCAACTATGGCTACACCTTC	CSVDLPRGFNYGYTF
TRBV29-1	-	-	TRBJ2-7	TGCAGCGTTTCAGGGGCGTCCTACGAGCAGTACTTC	CSVSGASYEQYF
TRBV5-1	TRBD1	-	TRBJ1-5	TGCGCCAGCAGCTTGGATGCAGGGGGAAGCAATCAGCCCCAGCATTTT	CASSLDAGGSNQPQHF
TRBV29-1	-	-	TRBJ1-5	TGCAGCGTTGGGTACGGACCCAATCAGCCCCAGCATTTT	CSVGYGPNQPQHF
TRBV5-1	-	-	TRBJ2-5	TGCGCCAGCAGCTCCCAGGACAGCCAAGAGACCCAGTACTTC	CASSSQDSQETQYF